The clone carrying this T cell receptor (beta chain) was seen a single time. Its matching antigen is unknown. This record belongs to a study of T cell responses to AZD1222 COVID-19 vaccine. This table comes from immunoSEQ multiplex PCR, and its TCRdb copy is limited to in-frame clones, with some not included. Counted here are around 130,000 clones, 89% occurring once; the ten biggest clones make up roughly 4.7%. With V trimmed by 2 bases and J by 4 bases, 12 bases remained unmatched. The CDR3 contains 18 residues. Germline V gene sequence: CDR1 MGHRA, CDR2 YSYEKL. Notes on the study in general: The peak T cell response came first, and repertoires were sampled only after it. Donors in the cohort were predominantly white British and more often female, and clonal diversity was possibly underestimated.

Sequences were derived from peripheral blood, sampled on day 0 of AZD1222 vaccination. This rearrangement joins TRBV4-1 to TRBJ1-1; 11 bases are a match to TRBD1. The source is an adult in good health. This CDR3 reads CASSQTGQGVMIVTEAFF. The CDR3 nucleotides are TGCGCCAGCAGCCAAACGGGACAGGGGGTAATGATTGTCACTGAAGCTTTCTTT.